This T cell receptor (beta chain) was documented in a study of CD8+ T cells in alopecia areata. The study's findings and limits: Normal scalp showed lower clonality than lesional scalp, especially alopecia totalis/universalis.

There are a few counts of this clone. Its matching antigen is unknown. Extraction of RNA preceded its reverse transcription into cDNA, which served as the sequencing template. Produced via immunoSEQ multiplex PCR; TCRdb's table is partial and in-frame only. This table has around 100,000 clones, 56% appearing once. Sample treatment: oral pan-JAK inhibitor, 5-10 mg twice daily. V lost 3 bases and J 3 bases, leaving 8 bases between the germline ends. From germline, CDR1 is KGHSH and CDR2 LQKENI. This CDR3 contains 13 residues. This TCR was recovered from a human donor with alopecia areata. The sample here was CD4+ T cells sorted from blood, taken at week 24, from a patient treated with tofacitinib. The rearrangement uses TRBV18 and TRBJ1-1; D is unclear. DNA of the CDR3: TGTGCCAGCTCACCCGGATGGGACACTGAAGCTTTCTTT. Translated, it gives CASSPGWDTEAFF.